The 8 T cell receptor beta chains given below trace back to one sample, sequenced in a study of T cell responses to AZD1222 COVID-19 vaccine. TCRdb keeps only in-frame clones here, not all; method: immunoSEQ multiplex PCR. The data show about 55,000 clones, about 89% seen once. Sequencing was performed on peripheral blood, taken on day 0 of AZD1222 vaccination. The origin of the receptors is an adult in good health.

The chain is built from TRBV7-2 and TRBJ1-2; D is unresolved. Trimming removed 3 bases from V and 6 bases from J, with 11 bases in between. The CDR3 spans 13 residues. Germline V gene lookup returns CDR1 SGHTA and CDR2 FQGNSA. The CDR3 protein is CASSFPVVDGYTF. CDR3 in DNA: TGTGCCAGCAGCTTCCCGGTGGTGGATGGCTACACCTTC.

The gene calls are TRBV5-5 and TRBJ2-5; possibly TRBD1 for D (5 bases). V was trimmed by 4 bases and J by 2 bases, leaving 12 bases between them. Germline CDR1 and CDR2: SGHKS and YYEKEE (reference sequence). The length of the CDR3 is 14 residues. The CDR3 is CASSTHTGQETQYF. The CDR3 nucleotides read TGTGCCAGCAGCACTCATACAGGTCAAGAGACCCAGTACTTC.

V usage is TRBV2 and J usage is TRBJ1-2; D possibly corresponds to TRBD1 (6 bases). This CDR3 region has 14 residues. From germline, CDR1 is SNHLY and CDR2 FYNNEI. Trimming took 8 bases from V and 0 from J, leaving 13 bases between them. The CDR3 region has the DNA TGTGCCAGCCACCTACAGGGCACTAACTATGGCTACACCTTC. Protein product: CASHLQGTNYGYTF.

The V call is TRBV15, the J call TRBJ2-7; no definite D call. Germline CDR1 is LNHNV and CDR2 is YYDKDF (reference sequence). This CDR3 has 13 residues. Between the trimmed V and J ends, which lost 0 bases and 6 bases, there was a span of 9 bases. The CDR3 here is CATSRDTVGEQYF. CDR3 DNA: TGTGCCACCAGCAGAGATACCGTGGGCGAGCAGTACTTC.

The chain couples TRBV2 to TRBJ1-1; no firm D call. This CDR3 has 16 amino acids. Germline V gives CDR1 SNHLY, CDR2 FYNNEI. V dropped 4 bases and J dropped 4 bases, with 19 bases sitting between them. The CDR3 reads CASSGPSGLGSTEAFF. The CDR3 nucleotides read TGTGCCAGCAGTGGGCCTTCCGGACTAGGTAGCACTGAAGCTTTCTTT.

The chain combines TRBV5-1 with TRBJ1-4, with D unresolved. The ends were cut back, 4 bases at V and 7 bases at J, with 14 bases in the middle. The CDR3 extends over 14 amino acids. The germline V gene has CDR1 SGHRS and CDR2 YFSETQ. The DNA of the CDR3 is TGCGCCAGCAGCCCTGATTCCCGGCCTGAAAAACTGTTTTTT. This sequence encodes CASSPDSRPEKLFF. Based on the CDR3 plus reference TRBV5-1 and TRBJ1-4, the full variable domain is KAGVTQTPRYLIKTRGQQVTLSCSPISGHRSVSWYQQTPGQGLQFLFEYFSETQRNKGNFPGRFSGRQFSNSRSEMNVSTLELGDSALYLCASSPDSRPEKLFFGSGTQLSVL.

This clone was detected only a few times. The gene calls are TRBV10-3 and TRBJ2-3; no clear D gene. The V gene lost 8 bases and the J gene lost 0 bases, with 3 bases spanning the gap. In germline, CDR1 is ENHRY, CDR2 SYGVKD. The CDR3 extends over 11 amino acids. The CDR3 sequence: CAIGSTDTQYF. The CDR3, as DNA: TGTGCCATCGGCAGCACAGATACGCAGTATTTT.

The chain carries TRBV30 and TRBJ2-4, with TRBD2 matching 7 bases. The J segment lost 1 base and the V segment lost 4 bases, leaving 7 bases of the junction unmatched. Germline-derived CDR1 and CDR2 are GTSNPN and SVGIG (reference sequence). CDR3 length: 15 residues. The chain's CDR3 is CAWTPVGGAKNIQYF. In nucleotides, the CDR3 is TGTGCCTGGACCCCTGTGGGGGGGGCCAAAAACATTCAGTACTTC.